This T cell receptor (beta chain) was captured by sequencing in a study of beta chain features in type 1 diabetes. Study details: The patients were much like the healthy donors in age, gender and cell yields. Findings of the study overall: Moderate yet significant TCRB CDR3 shortening was seen in Type 1 diabetes patients in all four CD4+ subsets.

Per the germline V gene, CDR1 is LNHDA and CDR2 is SQIVND (reference sequence). The V gene lost 3 bases and the J gene lost 6 bases, with 20 bases spanning the gap. The CDR3 consists of 16 residues. Expressed TCRB transcripts were sequenced, since all the RNA that had been isolated was reverse transcribed. An average of about 3.6 million reads was obtained for naive, central memory and regulatory T cell samples. The protocol was immunoSEQ multiplex PCR, while the TCRdb copy is restricted to in-frame clones and leaves out a portion. The table includes approximately 250,000 clones, roughly a tenth detected once. This clone was detected only a few times. As yet, its antigen is unknown.

This chain connects TRBV19 to TRBJ1-2, with D perhaps matching TRBD1 (6 bases). Sequencing input: naive CD4+ T cells from blood. This clonotype was sampled from a man aged 25 to 45 with type 1 diabetes. The CDR3 sequence is CASSIARQGPINGYTF. The DNA of the CDR3 is TGTGCCAGTAGTATTGCTCGGCAGGGGCCTATAAATGGCTACACCTTC.